Included here is one TCR beta chain sequence, with context. These data originate in a study of glioma-infiltrating T cells. Germline CDR1 reads MGHRA; CDR2 reads YSYEKL. V lost 4 bases, J lost 1 base, and 8 bases stayed unmatched. The CDR3 covers 18 residues. TCR alpha and beta CDR3 regions were amplified from RNA using iRepertoire nested multiplex PCR. Each CDR3 protein gets one entry after TCRdb re-called the multiplex PCR reads with MiXCR. The sample records about 140,000 distinct CDR3 sequences, approximately 40% being singletons. This TCR came from a human donor with low-grade glioma or glioblastoma, undergoing nonglioma brain surgery, or in good health (not recorded which). The sequencing sample was made of glioma tissue, nonneoplastic brain tissue, or PBMCs (not recorded which). The chain has TRBV4-1 and TRBJ2-1, with 12 bases lining up with TRBD2. CDR3 coding DNA: TGCGCCAGCAGCCCCAGGGGGACTAGCGGGCTTTCCTACAATGAGCAGTTCTTC. Its translation: CASSPRGTSGLSYNEQFF.